The 25 T cell receptor beta chains in this list originate from one sample, sequenced in a study of control samples from healthy donors and cancer patients. Using immunoSEQ multiplex PCR, the repertoire was profiled, and TCRdb retains in-frame clones only, with some absent. The data hold roughly 200,000 clones, with just under 95% observed a single time. Sequenced input: blood. Source of these receptors: a man aged 50 to 60 in good health.

The rearrangement joins TRBV2 to TRBJ2-1; D call uncertain. Germline CDR1 is SNHLY and CDR2 is FYNNEI. V shed 4 bases and J shed 1 base, with 11 bases lying between them. CDR3 length: 15 residues. CDR3 sequence: CASSVAEPSYNEQFF. The CDR3 DNA follows: TGTGCCAGCAGTGTGGCAGAGCCTTCCTACAATGAGCAGTTCTTC.

This chain uses TRBV30 with TRBJ1-5; TRBD1 agrees at 9 bases. Germline V gives CDR1 GTSNPN, CDR2 SVGIG (reference sequence). The V segment lost 5 bases and the J segment 4 bases; nucleotides outside the gene matches: 6. This CDR3 has 14 residues. CDR3 DNA sequence: TGTGCCTGGGGCGGACAGGGGAGGAATCAGCCCCAGCATTTT. Translating gives CAWGGQGRNQPQHF.

The genes are TRBV6-2 or TRBV6-3 and TRBJ2-1; the D is unclear. Per germline, CDR1 MNHEY and CDR2 SVGEGT. The length of the CDR3 is 16 residues. V was clipped by 0 bases and J by 0 bases, with 9 bases between them. CDR3 coding DNA: TGTGCCAGCAGTTACTCGACGGGTAGCTCCTACAATGAGCAGTTCTTC. It codes for CASSYSTGSSYNEQFF.

V gene TRBV10-3 combines with J gene TRBJ1-2, with 7 bases matching TRBD1. The CDR3 runs to 16 residues. Germline CDR1 and CDR2: ENHRY and SYGVKD. V dropped 0 bases and J dropped 8; count of bases not matched to a gene: 12. The CDR3: CAISESLGAGGRGYTF. CDR3 DNA sequence: TGTGCCATCAGTGAGTCGTTGGGTGCAGGGGGTCGAGGCTACACCTTC.

The chain combines TRBV5-1 with TRBJ1-3; D gene unclear. The CDR3 length is 16 residues. CDR1 and CDR2 (germline): SGHRS, YFSETQ. The ends were cut back, 4 bases at V and 1 base at J, with 15 bases in the middle. This chain's CDR3 is CASSAGNTASGNTIYF. The CDR3 DNA reads as TGCGCCAGCAGCGCGGGGAATACGGCTTCTGGAAACACCATATATTTT. Combining the CDR3 with reference TRBV5-1 and TRBJ1-3 gives the whole variable domain KAGVTQTPRYLIKTRGQQVTLSCSPISGHRSVSWYQQTPGQGLQFLFEYFSETQRNKGNFPGRFSGRQFSNSRSEMNVSTLELGDSALYLCASSAGNTASGNTIYFGEGSWLTVV.

The rearrangement uses TRBV24-1 and TRBJ2-3; maybe TRBD2 (5 bases). This CDR3 is built from 15 residues. Germline loops: CDR1 KGHDR, CDR2 SFDVKD. Deletions cut 3 bases from V and 2 bases from J, with 11 bases between. In DNA, the CDR3 is TGTGCCACCAGTGATGCCCCGGGGTACACAGATACGCAGTATTTT. Protein sequence: CATSDAPGYTDTQYF.

The V gene is TRBV29-1, the J gene TRBJ1-1, with D uncertain. Trimming took 3 bases from V and 4 from J, leaving 6 bases between them. Germline V lookup: CDR1 SQVTM, CDR2 ANQGSEA. The CDR3 has 11 residues. The CDR3 bases are TGCAGCGTTGACCGAGGCACTGAAGCTTTCTTT. This codes for CSVDRGTEAFF.

The gene calls are TRBV13 and TRBJ2-2; TRBD1 matches 9 bases. In germline, CDR1 is PRHDT, CDR2 FYEKMQ (reference sequence). Trimming took 5 bases from V and 4 from J; bases not matched to a gene: 11. The CDR3 sequence is 17 residues long. Written as DNA, the CDR3 is TGTGCCAGCAGCCGTCACTCCGGACAGGGGTTCACCGGGGAGCTGTTTTTT. It encodes CASSRHSGQGFTGELFF.

V usage is TRBV4-3 and J usage is TRBJ1-2, with a possible D match to TRBD1 (6 bases). Trimming cost V 4 bases and J 4 bases, with 16 bases left between them. The CDR3 has 15 residues. Per the germline V gene, CDR1 is LGHNA and CDR2 is YSLEER. CDR3 nucleotide sequence: TGCGCCAGCAGCCCGGGGGGGCGAGCTCCCTATGGCTACACCTTC. Encoded protein: CASSPGGRAPYGYTF.

This clone occurred a few times. The rearrangement uses TRBV18 and TRBJ2-5, with a weak D call TRBD1 (7 bases). V lost 4 bases to trimming and J lost 1 base, with 13 bases between them. This CDR3 has 15 residues. CDR1 and CDR2 (germline): KGHSH, LQKENI. CDR3 sequence reads: CASSQNQGGQETQYF. The CDR3 bases are TGTGCCAGCTCACAAAATCAGGGGGGCCAAGAGACCCAGTACTTC.

This clone was detected only a few times. This chain links TRBV5-1 with TRBJ1-1; D is undetermined. V was shortened by 1 base and J by 4 bases, with 14 bases between the two germline ends. Germline V gene data show CDR1 as SGHRS and CDR2 as YFSETQ. The CDR3 sequence is 15 residues long. This CDR3 reads CASSLNPGGITEAFF. In DNA form, the CDR3 reads TGCGCCAGCAGCTTGAACCCTGGCGGCATCACTGAAGCTTTCTTT.

This clone occurred once. The chain is built from TRBV28 and TRBJ1-2; 9 nucleotides agree with TRBD1. V gave up 6 bases and J gave up 8 bases; unmatched junction bases: 10. Germline lookup yields CDR1 MDHEN and CDR2 SYDVKM. The CDR3 consists of 14 residues. The CDR3 DNA follows: TGTGCCAGCAGAACTTCGGGACAGGGTGGAGGCTACACCTTC. Its protein is CASRTSGQGGGYTF.

J is TRBJ1-1 and V is TRBV29-1; D is unresolved. Germline V gene lookup returns CDR1 SQVTM and CDR2 ANQGSEA. Trimming removed 2 bases at V and 5 bases at J, with 15 bases between. CDR3 length: 14 amino acids. Written as DNA, the CDR3 is TGCAGCGTTGAATGGGTGGCCGTGGGAACTGAAGCTTTCTTT. Translated: CSVEWVAVGTEAFF.

This chain connects TRBV7-2 to TRBJ1-4, with TRBD1 matching over 7 bases. V shed 4 bases and J 3 bases; nucleotides not matched to a gene: 5. From germline, CDR1 is SGHTA and CDR2 FQGNSA. The CDR3 is 15 residues long. DNA of the CDR3: TGTGCCAGCAGCTCACAGGGGTTTGCTAATGAAAAACTGTTTTTT. Its translation: CASSSQGFANEKLFF.

The chain combines TRBV5-4 with TRBJ1-2; 8 nucleotides agree with TRBD1. This CDR3 has 14 amino acids. The germline V gene has CDR1 SGHNT and CDR2 YYREEE (reference sequence). V shed 2 bases, J shed 8 bases, and the junction held 8 bases outside the gene matches. DNA for the CDR3: TGTGCCAGCAGCTTCTCGACAGGGGCGGGAGGCTACACCTTC. Translated, it gives CASSFSTGAGGYTF.

This rearrangement joins TRBV12-3 or TRBV12-4 to TRBJ2-1; 7 bases line up with TRBD1. Trimming removed 6 bases from V and 4 bases from J; junction bases left unmatched: 3. This CDR3 has 13 amino acids. The CDR3 nucleotides are TGTGCCAGCAGCCCGGGACAGTACAATGAGCAGTTCTTC. Translated: CASSPGQYNEQFF.

Only one count was recorded for this clone. This sequence joins TRBV7-8 and TRBJ1-4; D ambiguous. From germline, CDR1 is SGHVS and CDR2 FQNEAQ. The CDR3 sequence is 15 residues long. With 3 bases removed from V and 1 base from J, the gap between germline ends came to 9 bases. The CDR3 nucleotides read TGTGCCAGCAGCTTGCGGTTACGAACTAATGAAAAACTGTTTTTT. This sequence encodes CASSLRLRTNEKLFF.

This chain uses TRBV6-4 with TRBJ2-3; 8 bases line up with TRBD2. V trimming: 4 bases; J trimming: 2 bases; junction bases outside the gene matches: 5. From germline, CDR1 is MRHNA and CDR2 SNTAGT. This CDR3 is 15 amino acids long. The CDR3 reads CASSAAGGLTDTQYF. In DNA form, the CDR3 reads TGTGCCAGCAGTGCTGCGGGGGGCCTCACAGATACGCAGTATTTT.

The chain couples TRBV28 to TRBJ2-5; D is unclear. This CDR3 has 14 amino acids. Looked up from germline, CDR1 is MDHEN and CDR2 is SYDVKM. V was trimmed by 5 bases and J by 4 bases, leaving 14 bases between them. The CDR3: CASSKSIQRETQYF. The CDR3 coding sequence is TGTGCCAGCAGTAAGTCCATCCAGCGAGAGACCCAGTACTTC.

The rearrangement links TRBV27 to TRBJ1-2, with 7 bases that match TRBD1. The CDR3 length is 15 residues. V trimming: 6 bases; J trimming: 0 bases; junction bases outside the gene matches: 7. The germline gives CDR1 MNHEY, CDR2 SMNVEV (reference sequence). The CDR3 sequence is CASSFRGQTNYGYTF. In DNA form, the CDR3 reads TGTGCCAGCAGCTTTAGGGGACAGACTAACTATGGCTACACCTTC.

The J gene is TRBJ1-1, the V gene TRBV3-1 (or the pseudogene TRBV3-2), with a possible D match to TRBD1 (6 bases). CDR3 size: 12 residues. Per the germline V gene, CDR1 is LGHDT and CDR2 is YNNKEL (reference sequence). Trimming took off 5 bases at V and 5 bases at J, with 9 bases between the two ends. CDR3 in DNA: TGTGCCAGCAGCTCAACAGGGACTGAAGCTTTCTTT. Its protein product is CASSSTGTEAFF.

This chain uses TRBV28 with TRBJ1-2; possibly TRBD1 for D (6 bases). This CDR3 is built from 14 residues. Trimming took off 6 bases at V and 4 bases at J, with 15 bases between the two ends. The germline gives CDR1 MDHEN, CDR2 SYDVKM. The CDR3 here is CASRTRDNPYGYTF. DNA for the CDR3: TGTGCCAGCAGAACACGGGACAACCCCTATGGCTACACCTTC.

The chain links TRBV11-2 to TRBJ2-5; D might be TRBD1 or TRBD2, each matching 5 bases. CDR3 length equals 16 residues. Germline V gene lookup returns CDR1 SGHAT and CDR2 FQNNGV. Trimming took 1 base from V and 5 from J, leaving 17 bases between them. The CDR3 spells CASSLGFRGRGETQYF. For the CDR3, the DNA is TGTGCCAGCAGCTTAGGGTTTAGGGGAAGAGGGGAGACCCAGTACTTC.

The V call is TRBV6-5, the J call TRBJ1-5; 8 nucleotides agree with TRBD1. The germline CDR1 and CDR2 sequences are MNHEY and SVGAGI. The CDR3 is 14 amino acids. With 6 bases clipped from V and 7 bases from J, the junction kept 8 bases outside the gene matches. The CDR3 DNA reads TGTGCCAGCAGCCTAGACAGGGGAGGACAGCCCCAGCATTTT. This translates into CASSLDRGGQPQHF.

Here the CDR3 DNA reads TGTGCCAGCAGCCGTATCGGGGGCCTCTCAAACGAGGTAGCTTTCTTT. It yields the protein CASSRIGGLSNEVAFF. The V call is TRBV7-3, the J call TRBJ1-1; weak D call: TRBD1 (6 bases). V was clipped by 5 bases and J by 10 bases, with 26 bases between them. This CDR3 comprises 16 residues. Germline CDR1 SGHTA, CDR2 FQGTGA.